This T cell receptor beta chain emerged from a study of spatial heterogeneity in lung cancer. On the study more broadly: Compared with alpha-chain sequences, beta-chain sequences were consistently detected in greater numbers. More than nine raw reads, on average, carried each unique TCR and UMI combination.

The length of the CDR3 is 17 residues. J lost 2 bases, V lost 0 bases, and 2 bases had no gene match. The germline gives CDR1 SNHLY, CDR2 FYNNEI. TCRdb analysed the 5' RACE reads with MiXCR anew, one entry per CDR3 protein. The sample lists about 21,000 distinct CDR3 sequences; 4.5% to 5.5% were seen once. Many counts were recorded for this clonotype. The time point denotes: sample taken at primary tumor resection. The donor group consisted of some 70 patients who had untreated, early-stage non-small cell lung cancer. The source was PBMCs, collected at surgery. V usage is TRBV2 and J usage is TRBJ2-3; TRBD2 aligns across 13 bases. The receptor comes from a male donor with early-stage non-small cell lung cancer. The CDR3 DNA sequence: TGTGCCAGCAGTGAAGCGGGGACTAGCGGGATCACAGATACGCAGTATTTT. It yields the protein CASSEAGTSGITDTQYF.